The text below deals with one T cell receptor beta chain. Its antigen is undetermined. This specimen includes other DNA sequences encoding the same CDR3. The V end lost 5 bases, the J end lost 1 base, and 2 bases lay between the germline ends. The germline gives CDR1 SEHNR, CDR2 FQNEAQ (reference sequence). The CDR3 sequence is 11 residues long. The data originate from a study of T cell responses to AZD1222 COVID-19 vaccine. The study, taken as a whole, reports: Baseline seropositivity characterized only a handful of AZD1222 recipients. Repertoire sampling occurred only after the peak T cell response.

Only in-frame clones appear in the TCRdb table, and some are missing; sequencing was by immunoSEQ multiplex PCR. Of about 180,000 clones detected, 85% to 90% appear once; the ten largest clones hold 6% to 8%. The sequence came from an adult in good health. The sample in question was peripheral blood, obtained on day 0 of AZD1222 vaccination. The rearrangement links TRBV7-9 to TRBJ2-5; D is ambiguous. The CDR3 sequence: CASSSQETQYF. The CDR3 DNA follows: TGTGCCAGCAGCAGCCAAGAGACCCAGTACTTC. The full variable domain, completed using reference TRBV7-9 and TRBJ2-5, is DTGVSQNPRHKITKRGQNVTFRCDPISEHNRLYWYRQTLGQGPEFLTYFQNEAQLEKSRLLSDRFSAERPKGSFSTLEIQRTEQGDSAMYLCASSSQETQYFGPGTRLLVL.